One T cell receptor (beta chain) is described in this entry. Its cognate antigen is unknown. The data were taken from a study of response to subunit inactivated influenza vaccine. Study-wide results and caveats: The authors suggested that few new T cells are recruited per seasonal influenza vaccination.

TCRdb called the RT-PCR reads again in MiXCR, with one record for every CDR3 protein. Counted here are about 520,000 distinct CDR3 sequences, around 7.7% occurring once; the ten biggest clones make up approximately 14%. The CDR3 spans 16 residues. CDR1 is MDHEN, CDR2 SYDVKM, per germline. V lost 3 bases to trimming and J lost 6 bases; unmatched junction nucleotides: 7. The input for sequencing was PBMCs from blood, taken approximately 25 months after vaccination. The rearrangement joins TRBV28 to TRBJ2-1, with 11 bases aligning to TRBD2. The clonotype comes from a man aged 50 to 75 who received an inactivated influenza vaccine. CDR3 region: CASSFYELAGVNEQFF. CDR3 in DNA: TGTGCCAGCAGTTTCTATGAACTAGCGGGAGTCAATGAGCAGTTCTTC.